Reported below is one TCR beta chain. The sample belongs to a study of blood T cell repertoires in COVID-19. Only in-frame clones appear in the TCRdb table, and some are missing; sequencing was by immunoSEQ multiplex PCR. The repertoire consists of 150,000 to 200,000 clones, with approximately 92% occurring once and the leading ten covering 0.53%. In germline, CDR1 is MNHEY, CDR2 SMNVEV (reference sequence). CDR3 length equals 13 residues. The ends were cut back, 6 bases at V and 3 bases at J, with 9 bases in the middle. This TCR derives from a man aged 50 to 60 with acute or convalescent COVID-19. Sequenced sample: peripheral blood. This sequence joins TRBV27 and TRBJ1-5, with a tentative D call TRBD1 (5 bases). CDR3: CASRRDHNQPQHF. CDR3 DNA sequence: TGTGCCAGCAGGCGGGACCACAATCAGCCCCAGCATTTT.